This T cell receptor (beta chain) appears in the sequencing data of a study of blood T cell repertoires in COVID-19 (TCRdb year 2020). The study in broad terms: Collaborator samples came from the United States, Italy and Spain and covered acute and convalescent phases of COVID-19. Where HLA class I and class II types were available, the types were taken from metadata supplied by the sample provider, not from assay-based typing. Samples were obtained from the ongoing ImmuneRACE study (first 160 participants) and from 1,000 to 1,500 subjects provided by 6 global collaborators. A de-identified subject ID, COVID-19 status, age in years and sex were almost always included in the sample metadata. The material from the prospective study consisted of cDNA or gDNA derived from T cells, B-cell-depleted T cells, or PBMCs. The repertoires were released in a freely available public database meant as a resource for research on the immune response to SARS-CoV-2. Deeply sampled blood TCRbeta repertoires from subjects exposed to, actively infected with, or recovered from COVID-19 were included in the dataset. Overall results and qualifications from the work: The quantity of clinical and demographic metadata differed by source and by participant and was supplied without curation.

Each collaborating institution followed its own protocols to collect whole blood in K2EDTA tubes. Collaborator samples were shipped for TCRbeta analysis as frozen whole blood, isolated PBMCs, or DNA extracted from either sample type. The immunoSEQ Assay, a bias-controlled multiplex PCR, was used to amplify TCRbeta CDR3 regions from genomic DNA. Under the source paper's analysis protocol: The number of nucleated cells in each sample was estimated by amplification of reference gene primers within the assay. To quantify the absolute abundance of each unique TCRbeta CDR3 rearrangement, sequence reads were collapsed and filtered. For each sample, productive Simpson clonality was calculated as the square root of Simpson's diversity index over productive rearrangements. TCRdb took over this immuneACCESS table, retaining in-frame rearrangements with V and J assigned. Such tables are incomplete; in checked studies, under half of the missing clones stem from an unresolved V gene, and the remainder is unexplained. V, J and clone size are those of that table, while D and trimming were read from the DNA. For this sample there are roughly 230,000 clones; 80% to 85% appear just once. The top ten clones comprise approximately 4.7% of the sample.

This clone was observed a few times. It lacks a known antigen. The input lacks base qualities; no much larger clone sits a single base away. Trimming takes 0 bases off V and 8 bases off J; junction bases not matched to a gene: 6. CDR1 and CDR2 (GTSNPN, SVGIG) derive from the germline V gene (reference sequence). The CDR3 runs 14 residues from the cysteine to the phenylalanine. Solely the CDR3 DNA is kept, with 42 bases framed from the first base. Sequencing was carried out using peripheral blood. The TCR originated in a man aged 50 to 60 with active or convalescent COVID-19. The V and J segments used are TRBV30 and TRBJ1-3; TRBD1 lines up with 8 middle nucleotides. In nucleotide form, the sequence is TGTGCCTGGAGTGTAGGACAGGGTGGTGACACCATATATTTT. It specifies CAWSVGQGGDTIYF.